The rows below give T cell receptor beta chains drawn from one sample of a study of cytomegalovirus exposure and HLA in healthy donors. Repertoires were generated with immunoSEQ multiplex PCR, while TCRdb's copy carries only in-frame clones and drops some. The data contain 100,000 or so clones, under 85% of them singletons. Sequenced: PBMCs. The origin of the receptors is a man in his thirties or forties in good health and CMV-seronegative. Both conserved end residues are part of each CDR3. Each record gives: clone size, V gene, J gene, D gene, CDR3 DNA, CDR3 protein. A D gene is named only where the DNA matches it firmly. For some rows the clone size is stated as once, few or many, or as a class when expanded; others skip it.

clone_size: few; v_call: TRBV15; j_call: TRBJ1-5; d_call: -; cdr3_nt: TGTGCCACCAGCAGTGGTAGGGGAGGGTCCCAGCATTTT; cdr3_aa: CATSSGRGGSQHF
clone_size: -; v_call: TRBV4-3; j_call: TRBJ2-7; d_call: -; cdr3_nt: TGCGCCAGCAGTTCAGCCGGGACTCCGCAGTACTTC; cdr3_aa: CASSSAGTPQYF
clone_size: -; v_call: TRBV13; j_call: TRBJ1-4; d_call: -; cdr3_nt: TGTGCCAGCACCCAAGGGGCAGCAATTAATGAAAAACTGTTTTTT; cdr3_aa: CASTQGAAINEKLFF
clone_size: -; v_call: TRBV9; j_call: TRBJ1-2; d_call: TRBD1; cdr3_nt: TGTGCCAGCAGCGTAGATTTTAGGGGGCAAAGTGCTGGCTACACCTTC; cdr3_aa: CASSVDFRGQSAGYTF
clone_size: -; v_call: TRBV5-1; j_call: TRBJ2-3; d_call: -; cdr3_nt: TGCGCCAGCAGCTTGGAGCGGACAGATACGCAGTATTTT; cdr3_aa: CASSLERTDTQYF
clone_size: -; v_call: TRBV4-3; j_call: TRBJ2-1; d_call: TRBD2; cdr3_nt: TGCGCCAGCAGCCAAGTTGGGCGGGGGGGCTCCTACAATGAGCAGTTCTTC; cdr3_aa: CASSQVGRGGSYNEQFF
clone_size: few; v_call: TRBV7-9; j_call: TRBJ2-3; d_call: TRBD2; cdr3_nt: TGTGCCAGCAGCCAGCGGGGGACTGACACAGATACGCAGTATTTT; cdr3_aa: CASSQRGTDTDTQYF
clone_size: -; v_call: TRBV9; j_call: TRBJ1-1; d_call: -; cdr3_nt: TGTGCCAGCAGCGTAGCGGTGAACACTGAAGCTTTCTTT; cdr3_aa: CASSVAVNTEAFF
clone_size: -; v_call: TRBV5-1; j_call: TRBJ2-5; d_call: -; cdr3_nt: TGCGCCAGCAGCTTGGAAGGGGTTGGAGAGACCCAGTACTTC; cdr3_aa: CASSLEGVGETQYF
clone_size: -; v_call: TRBV11-2; j_call: TRBJ2-1; d_call: TRBD1; cdr3_nt: TGTGCCAGCAGCTTATTCCCAGGGGGTCTGGGATACAATGAGCAGTTCTTC; cdr3_aa: CASSLFPGGLGYNEQFF
clone_size: -; v_call: TRBV4-3; j_call: TRBJ1-2; d_call: TRBD1; cdr3_nt: TGCGCCAGCAGCCAGAGTACCGGGACAGGGAAGTGGAACTATGGCTACACCTTC; cdr3_aa: CASSQSTGTGKWNYGYTF
clone_size: -; v_call: TRBV2; j_call: TRBJ2-1; d_call: -; cdr3_nt: TGTGCCAGCAAGAACCCCGGGACTGGGAACAATGAGCAGTTCTTC; cdr3_aa: CASKNPGTGNNEQFF
clone_size: -; v_call: TRBV18; j_call: TRBJ1-3; d_call: -; cdr3_nt: TGTGCCAGCTCACCACCGTCTTCGGGTGGAAACACCATATATTTT; cdr3_aa: CASSPPSSGGNTIYF
clone_size: -; v_call: TRBV19; j_call: TRBJ1-5; d_call: -; cdr3_nt: TGTGCCAGTAGCTGGAAGGGGGGGGACAATCAGCCCCAGCATTTT; cdr3_aa: CASSWKGGDNQPQHF
clone_size: few; v_call: TRBV19; j_call: TRBJ1-1; d_call: -; cdr3_nt: TGTGCCACGCTCGGGATCGGGGGTGTTATGACTGAAGCTTTCTTT; cdr3_aa: CATLGIGGVMTEAFF
clone_size: -; v_call: TRBV19; j_call: TRBJ1-4; d_call: TRBD1; cdr3_nt: TGTGCCAGTAGTGTCAATAACAGGGGGTCAGGAGAAAAACTGTTTTTT; cdr3_aa: CASSVNNRGSGEKLFF
clone_size: -; v_call: TRBV5-4; j_call: TRBJ2-7; d_call: TRBD2; cdr3_nt: TGTGCCAGCAGCCTGGGACCTAGCGGGAGTTACGAGCAGTACTTC; cdr3_aa: CASSLGPSGSYEQYF
clone_size: -; v_call: TRBV18; j_call: TRBJ1-5; d_call: -; cdr3_nt: TGTGCCAGCTCATTCGCCTTCCGGGAGAATCAGCCCCAGCATTTT; cdr3_aa: CASSFAFRENQPQHF
clone_size: -; v_call: TRBV7-2; j_call: TRBJ1-1; d_call: TRBD1; cdr3_nt: TGTGCCAGCAGCCTCGGGACAGCGAACACTGAAGCTTTCTTT; cdr3_aa: CASSLGTANTEAFF
clone_size: once; v_call: TRBV4-1; j_call: TRBJ2-5; d_call: -; cdr3_nt: TGCGCCAGCAGCCAAGTCGGTCCCGGGACCCAGTACTTC; cdr3_aa: CASSQVGPGTQYF
clone_size: -; v_call: TRBV28; j_call: TRBJ2-7; d_call: -; cdr3_nt: TGTGCCAGCAGTTTAGGGCAGCACTACGAGCAGTACTTC; cdr3_aa: CASSLGQHYEQYF
clone_size: few; v_call: TRBV7-9; j_call: TRBJ2-1; d_call: TRBD1; cdr3_nt: TGTGCCAGCAGCCCCTACCGGACAGGGGCCTACAATGAGCAGTTCTTC; cdr3_aa: CASSPYRTGAYNEQFF
clone_size: few; v_call: TRBV15; j_call: TRBJ2-7; d_call: TRBD1; cdr3_nt: TGTGCCACCAGCAGGACAGGGGCCATCGACGAGCAGTACTTC; cdr3_aa: CATSRTGAIDEQYF
clone_size: -; v_call: TRBV5-6; j_call: TRBJ2-7; d_call: TRBD2; cdr3_nt: TGTGCCAGCAACCCTAGCGGGAGGGCTTTCGAGCAGTACTTC; cdr3_aa: CASNPSGRAFEQYF
clone_size: -; v_call: TRBV18; j_call: TRBJ2-7; d_call: -; cdr3_nt: TGTGCCAGCTCACCTCCTAACGCAGGGGACGAGCAGTACTTC; cdr3_aa: CASSPPNAGDEQYF
clone_size: -; v_call: TRBV14; j_call: TRBJ2-7; d_call: -; cdr3_nt: TGTGCCAGCAGCCAAGTCCAGTTTTACGAGCAGTACTTC; cdr3_aa: CASSQVQFYEQYF
clone_size: -; v_call: TRBV4-1; j_call: TRBJ1-1; d_call: TRBD1; cdr3_nt: TGCGCCAGCAGCCAAGAATTACAGGGGCGTCAAGCTTTCTTT; cdr3_aa: CASSQELQGRQAFF
clone_size: -; v_call: TRBV18; j_call: TRBJ2-7; d_call: TRBD1; cdr3_nt: TGTGCCAGCTCTCCGGGACAGGGTAGCGAGCAGTACTTC; cdr3_aa: CASSPGQGSEQYF
clone_size: -; v_call: TRBV7-9; j_call: TRBJ2-1; d_call: -; cdr3_nt: TGTGCCAGCAGCTTAATCGCAGGCGATGAGCAGTTCTTC; cdr3_aa: CASSLIAGDEQFF
clone_size: -; v_call: TRBV4-3; j_call: TRBJ1-2; d_call: -; cdr3_nt: TGCGCCAGCAGCCAAGACAGGGGCCCGAACCTTTATGGCTACACCTTC; cdr3_aa: CASSQDRGPNLYGYTF
clone_size: -; v_call: TRBV19; j_call: TRBJ2-7; d_call: TRBD2; cdr3_nt: TGTGCCAGTAGTAGGGTAGCGGGGGGGAGATACGAGCAGTACTTC; cdr3_aa: CASSRVAGGRYEQYF
clone_size: -; v_call: TRBV10-2; j_call: TRBJ2-7; d_call: -; cdr3_nt: TGCGCCAGCAGTGAGTCCCCGGGATACGAGCAGTACTTC; cdr3_aa: CASSESPGYEQYF
clone_size: -; v_call: TRBV4-3; j_call: TRBJ1-2; d_call: TRBD1; cdr3_nt: TGCGCCAGCAGCCAAGCGACAGGGACCTTCTCCTATGGCTACACCTTC; cdr3_aa: CASSQATGTFSYGYTF
clone_size: -; v_call: TRBV10-1; j_call: TRBJ2-1; d_call: TRBD2; cdr3_nt: TGCGCCAGCAGTGTAGGGCTAGCGGGAGGGACCTACAATGAGCAGTTCTTC; cdr3_aa: CASSVGLAGGTYNEQFF
clone_size: -; v_call: TRBV6-5; j_call: TRBJ2-7; d_call: TRBD2; cdr3_nt: TGTGCCAGCAGTTACCGGACTAGCGGGAGTAACTACGAGCAGTACTTC; cdr3_aa: CASSYRTSGSNYEQYF
clone_size: -; v_call: TRBV19; j_call: TRBJ1-5; d_call: -; cdr3_nt: TGTGCCAGTAGTATAGGATCGGAGGATGGGCCCCAGCATTTT; cdr3_aa: CASSIGSEDGPQHF
clone_size: few; v_call: TRBV4-1; j_call: TRBJ1-5; d_call: -; cdr3_nt: TGCGCCAGCAGCCAAGGACCAGCGGTTCGCAATCAGCCCCAGCATTTT; cdr3_aa: CASSQGPAVRNQPQHF
clone_size: -; v_call: TRBV15; j_call: TRBJ2-5; d_call: TRBD1; cdr3_nt: TGTGCCACCAGCAGAGACCCTGGGACAGGGGTGGAGACCCAGTACTTC; cdr3_aa: CATSRDPGTGVETQYF
clone_size: -; v_call: TRBV5-4; j_call: TRBJ2-1; d_call: -; cdr3_nt: TGTGCCAGCAGCACGGGGAGACAACACAAGGCTTTTCGGGAGCAGTTCTTC; cdr3_aa: CASSTGRQHKAFREQFF
clone_size: -; v_call: TRBV19; j_call: TRBJ2-7; d_call: TRBD1; cdr3_nt: TGTGCCAGTAGTATAGTGGTCCACCGGGACAGGGTACTCGATCCCTACGAGCAGTACTTC; cdr3_aa: CASSIVVHRDRVLDPYEQYF
clone_size: -; v_call: TRBV9; j_call: TRBJ1-1; d_call: TRBD1; cdr3_nt: TGTGCCAGCAGCGGCCAGACGGGACAGGCGCCCGTTGAAGCTTTCTTT; cdr3_aa: CASSGQTGQAPVEAFF
clone_size: -; v_call: TRBV7-9; j_call: TRBJ1-4; d_call: TRBD1; cdr3_nt: TGTGCCAGCAGCTTCCCGGGACAGGGGTATTCCCATGAAAAACTGTTTTTT; cdr3_aa: CASSFPGQGYSHEKLFF
clone_size: -; v_call: TRBV10-1; j_call: TRBJ2-1; d_call: -; cdr3_nt: TGCGCCAGCAGTACTAACGGGAGCAATGAGCAGTTCTTC; cdr3_aa: CASSTNGSNEQFF
clone_size: -; v_call: TRBV19; j_call: TRBJ1-1; d_call: TRBD1; cdr3_nt: TGTGCCAGCCGGGACAGAACATTTACTACGGACACTGAAGCTTTCTTT; cdr3_aa: CASRDRTFTTDTEAFF
clone_size: once; v_call: TRBV19; j_call: TRBJ1-5; d_call: -; cdr3_nt: TGTGCCAGTAGTATCTCAGGCAGGGATAGCAATCAGCCCCAGCATTTT; cdr3_aa: CASSISGRDSNQPQHF
clone_size: -; v_call: TRBV18; j_call: TRBJ2-7; d_call: TRBD1; cdr3_nt: TGTGCCAGCTCCCGATCGGGACAGGGGACGTACGAGCAGTACTTC; cdr3_aa: CASSRSGQGTYEQYF
clone_size: -; v_call: TRBV4-1; j_call: TRBJ1-4; d_call: TRBD1; cdr3_nt: TGCGCCAGCAGCCAAGGGACAGGGGATAATGAAAAACTGTTTTTT; cdr3_aa: CASSQGTGDNEKLFF
clone_size: -; v_call: TRBV9; j_call: TRBJ2-5; d_call: TRBD2; cdr3_nt: TGTGCCAGCAGCGTAGTAGCGGGGGGCCCGGAGACCCAGTACTTC; cdr3_aa: CASSVVAGGPETQYF